Listed below are T cell receptor beta chains from one sample, sequenced in a study of PD-L1 blockade in urothelial cancer. Libraries were prepared by immunoSEQ multiplex PCR; TCRdb keeps only in-frame clonotypes and omits some of them. The table shows 95,000 or so clones, with around 86% occurring only once. The specimen was PBMCs, collected around atezolizumab (anti-PD-L1) treatment. These receptors were obtained from a man aged 60-69 years with urothelial cancer. Both conserved end residues are part of each CDR3. A D gene is named only where the DNA matches it firmly. Not every row has a clone size; where given, it reads once, few, many or a size class.

size: NA
D: NA
J: TRBJ1-1
V: TRBV5-1
CDR3: CASSFTGNTEAFF
DNA: TGCGCCAGCAGCTTCACCGGGAACACTGAAGCTTTCTTT

size: NA
D: NA
J: TRBJ2-2
V: TRBV6-5
CDR3: CASSFPGTGELFF
DNA: TGTGCCAGCAGTTTCCCAGGGACCGGGGAGCTGTTTTTT

size: NA
D: NA
J: TRBJ1-1
V: TRBV2
CDR3: CASSRGGTDEAFF
DNA: TGTGCCAGCAGTAGGGGGGGGACTGATGAAGCTTTCTTT

size: NA
D: NA
J: TRBJ1-1
V: TRBV6-5
CDR3: CASSVYSQGTEAFF
DNA: TGTGCCAGCAGTGTCTACTCACAGGGAACTGAAGCTTTCTTT

size: NA
D: NA
J: TRBJ1-4
V: TRBV19
CDR3: CASSEAVNEKLFF
DNA: TGTGCCAGTAGTGAGGCAGTTAATGAAAAACTGTTTTTT

size: NA
D: TRBD1
J: TRBJ1-1
V: TRBV5-8
CDR3: CASTLQGLNTEAFF
DNA: TGTGCCAGCACCTTACAGGGGTTGAACACTGAAGCTTTCTTT

size: once
D: TRBD1
J: TRBJ2-2
V: TRBV7-7
CDR3: CASSLDREAGELFF
DNA: TGTGCCAGCAGCTTGGACAGGGAAGCCGGGGAGCTGTTTTTT

size: NA
D: TRBD1
J: TRBJ2-2
V: TRBV11-2
CDR3: CASSAVQGATGELFF
DNA: TGTGCCAGCAGCGCGGTACAGGGGGCGACCGGGGAGCTGTTTTTT

size: NA
D: NA
J: TRBJ1-2
V: TRBV6-6
CDR3: CASSYLGQTDGYTF
DNA: TGTGCCAGCAGTTACTTGGGACAAACGGATGGCTACACCTTC

size: NA
D: NA
J: TRBJ2-3
V: TRBV21-1
CDR3: CASSKLLGGGTDTQYF
DNA: TGTGCCAGCAGCAAATTGTTGGGCGGGGGCACAGATACGCAGTATTTT

size: NA
D: TRBD2
J: TRBJ2-3
V: TRBV30
CDR3: CALEGASGVLRTQYF
DNA: TGTGCCTTGGAGGGGGCTAGCGGGGTGCTGAGGACGCAGTATTTT

size: once
D: TRBD2
J: TRBJ2-7
V: TRBV28
CDR3: CASSSGTSDAHEQYF
DNA: TGTGCCAGCAGCTCCGGGACTAGCGACGCGCACGAGCAGTACTTC

size: once
D: NA
J: TRBJ2-2
V: TRBV19
CDR3: CASSSRTESNTGELFF
DNA: TGTGCCAGTAGTTCCCGGACAGAATCGAACACCGGGGAGCTGTTTTTT

size: NA
D: TRBD1
J: TRBJ2-5
V: TRBV5-1
CDR3: CASSLVGGGETQYF
DNA: TGCGCCAGCAGCTTGGTAGGGGGCGGTGAGACCCAGTACTTC

size: NA
D: TRBD1
J: TRBJ1-4
V: TRBV19
CDR3: CASSDRGISYEKLFF
DNA: TGTGCCAGTAGTGACAGGGGGATATCTTATGAAAAACTGTTTTTT

size: NA
D: NA
J: TRBJ2-1
V: TRBV7-6
CDR3: CASSQSGAPEQFF
DNA: TGTGCCAGCAGCCAATCAGGGGCGCCTGAGCAGTTCTTC

size: NA
D: TRBD2
J: TRBJ2-2
V: TRBV4-3
CDR3: CASSQEPSGGASTGELFF
DNA: TGCGCCAGCAGCCAAGAACCCAGCGGGGGGGCGAGCACCGGGGAGCTGTTTTTT

size: NA
D: NA
J: TRBJ2-5
V: TRBV27
CDR3: CASSLSGGVWETQYF
DNA: TGTGCCAGCAGTTTATCGGGCGGGGTGTGGGAGACCCAGTACTTC

size: NA
D: TRBD1
J: TRBJ1-1
V: TRBV7-2
CDR3: CASSPGQMNTEAFF
DNA: TGTGCCAGCAGCCCGGGACAGATGAACACTGAAGCTTTCTTT

size: NA
D: TRBD2
J: TRBJ2-1
V: TRBV9
CDR3: CASSSRLAETYNEQFF
DNA: TGTGCCAGCAGCTCCAGACTAGCGGAGACGTACAATGAGCAGTTCTTC

size: NA
D: TRBD1
J: TRBJ2-7
V: TRBV5-4
CDR3: CASSLPPGQGGYEQYF
DNA: TGTGCCAGCAGCTTACCCCCGGGACAGGGGGGCTACGAGCAGTACTTC

size: NA
D: NA
J: TRBJ1-5
V: TRBV27
CDR3: CASSLYGGGQPQHF
DNA: TGTGCCAGCAGTTTATACGGCGGGGGCCAGCCCCAGCATTTT

size: NA
D: TRBD1
J: TRBJ2-7
V: TRBV4-3
CDR3: CASSQAGGLSEQYF
DNA: TGCGCCAGCAGCCAGGCAGGGGGCTTGAGCGAGCAGTACTTC

size: NA
D: TRBD1
J: TRBJ2-1
V: TRBV30
CDR3: CACPADRAISPNEQFF
DNA: TGTGCCTGCCCCGCCGACAGGGCCATATCTCCAAATGAGCAGTTCTTC

size: NA
D: TRBD1
J: TRBJ1-5
V: TRBV5-1
CDR3: CASSLEGDRDQPQHF
DNA: TGCGCCAGCAGCTTGGAAGGGGACAGGGATCAGCCCCAGCATTTT

size: NA
D: NA
J: TRBJ1-4
V: TRBV28
CDR3: CASRAGGGEKLFF
DNA: TGTGCCAGCAGAGCCGGGGGTGGGGAAAAACTGTTTTTT

size: NA
D: TRBD2
J: TRBJ2-5
V: TRBV5-1
CDR3: CASSMTSGSETQYF
DNA: TGCGCCAGCAGCATGACTAGCGGGAGTGAGACCCAGTACTTC

size: NA
D: NA
J: TRBJ1-2
V: TRBV28
CDR3: CASIQGDYGYTF
DNA: TGTGCCAGCATCCAGGGTGACTATGGCTACACCTTC

size: once
D: TRBD2
J: TRBJ2-5
V: TRBV7-9
CDR3: CASSLGLAGGETQYF
DNA: TGTGCCAGCAGCCTAGGACTAGCGGGAGGGGAGACCCAGTACTTC

size: NA
D: TRBD1
J: TRBJ1-2
V: TRBV10-3
CDR3: CAISLPALGTGAYGYTF
DNA: TGTGCCATCAGTCTACCCGCTCTAGGGACAGGGGCCTATGGCTACACCTTC

size: NA
D: TRBD1
J: TRBJ1-5
V: TRBV11-3
CDR3: CASSLITGGMGNQPQHF
DNA: TGTGCCAGCAGCTTAATAACAGGGGGCATGGGCAATCAGCCCCAGCATTTT

size: NA
D: NA
J: TRBJ1-1
V: TRBV2
CDR3: CASSETTATEAFF
DNA: TGTGCCAGCAGTGAAACGACAGCCACTGAAGCTTTCTTT

size: NA
D: NA
J: TRBJ1-3
V: TRBV9
CDR3: CASSVLESRNTIYF
DNA: TGTGCCAGCAGCGTCCTAGAAAGTCGGAACACCATATATTTT

size: once
D: NA
J: TRBJ2-7
V: TRBV25-1
CDR3: CASSESGVYEQYF
DNA: TGTGCCAGCAGTGAATCCGGAGTTTACGAGCAGTACTTC

size: NA
D: NA
J: TRBJ2-3
V: TRBV5-1
CDR3: CASSLGQGGADTQYF
DNA: TGCGCCAGCAGCTTGGGGCAGGGGGGAGCAGATACGCAGTATTTT

size: NA
D: NA
J: TRBJ2-7
V: TRBV23-1
CDR3: CASSQSPSAYEQYF
DNA: TGCGCCAGCAGTCAATCCCCATCAGCCTACGAGCAGTACTTC

size: NA
D: NA
J: TRBJ2-2
V: TRBV7-2
CDR3: CASSLDGGWSTGELFF
DNA: TGTGCCAGCAGCTTAGATGGCGGATGGAGCACCGGGGAGCTGTTTTTT

size: NA
D: TRBD1
J: TRBJ2-7
V: TRBV29-1
CDR3: CSVAGQGVHEQYF
DNA: TGCAGCGTGGCGGGACAGGGGGTGCACGAGCAGTACTTC

size: NA
D: NA
J: TRBJ1-3
V: TRBV30
CDR3: CAWRSPGSGNTIYF
DNA: TGTGCCTGGAGATCCCCGGGCTCTGGAAACACCATATATTTT

size: NA
D: NA
J: TRBJ1-6
V: TRBV7-3
CDR3: CASSPGGVNAGSPLHF
DNA: TGTGCCAGCAGCCCCGGTGGGGTAAATGCGGGTTCACCCCTCCACTTT

size: NA
D: TRBD2
J: TRBJ2-5
V: TRBV28
CDR3: CATGGSGKETQYF
DNA: TGTGCCACCGGGGGTAGCGGGAAAGAGACCCAGTACTTC

size: NA
D: NA
J: TRBJ1-6
V: TRBV7-9
CDR3: CASSSHRDTLNSPLHF
DNA: TGTGCCAGTTCGTCCCACCGGGACACGCTTAATTCACCCCTCCACTTT

size: NA
D: NA
J: TRBJ1-1
V: TRBV5-1
CDR3: CASSRESGGEAFF
DNA: TGCGCCAGCAGCCGAGAGTCGGGGGGTGAAGCTTTCTTT

size: NA
D: TRBD2
J: TRBJ2-1
V: TRBV6-1
CDR3: CASSETSGLHNEQFF
DNA: TGTGCCAGCAGTGAGACTAGCGGGCTGCACAATGAGCAGTTCTTC

size: NA
D: TRBD2
J: TRBJ2-2
V: TRBV5-1
CDR3: CASSASGSNTGELFF
DNA: TGCGCCAGCAGCGCAAGCGGGAGCAACACCGGGGAGCTGTTTTTT

size: NA
D: TRBD1
J: TRBJ2-3
V: TRBV6-4
CDR3: CASSDGDRAGTDTQYF
DNA: TGTGCCAGCAGTGACGGGGACAGGGCGGGAACAGATACGCAGTATTTT

size: NA
D: NA
J: TRBJ2-3
V: TRBV21-1
CDR3: CASSTSPLLAGVTDTQYF
DNA: TGTGCCAGCAGCACTAGTCCCCTCTTAGCGGGAGTCACAGATACGCAGTATTTT

size: NA
D: NA
J: TRBJ1-4
V: TRBV28
CDR3: CASSLGSPRGNEKLFF
DNA: TGTGCCAGCAGTTTAGGGTCACCCAGAGGGAATGAAAAACTGTTTTTT

size: NA
D: TRBD1
J: TRBJ1-1
V: TRBV19
CDR3: CASRDRVAEAFF
DNA: TGTGCCAGTCGGGACAGGGTCGCTGAAGCTTTCTTT

size: NA
D: NA
J: TRBJ1-5
V: TRBV18
CDR3: CASSPEAGNQPQHF
DNA: TGTGCCAGCTCACCAGAGGCGGGCAATCAGCCCCAGCATTTT

size: NA
D: NA
J: TRBJ2-1
V: TRBV4-3
CDR3: CASSQDQLADEQFF
DNA: TGCGCCAGCAGCCAAGATCAATTGGCGGATGAGCAGTTCTTC

size: NA
D: TRBD1
J: TRBJ1-1
V: TRBV5-6
CDR3: CASSLTGGGEAFF
DNA: TGTGCCAGCAGCTTAACAGGGGGAGGTGAAGCTTTCTTT